Detailed here is one T cell receptor beta chain. Patients were aged 18 to 65, had disease duration under 2 months, and had newly diagnosed hyperthyroidism. The data were taken from a study of T cells in Graves' hyperthyroidism and ophthalmopathy. It was RNA transcripts that yielded the amplified TCR beta CDR3 regions. The primer set for the first-round RT-PCR of the TCR CDR3 was HTBI. From the multiplex PCR reads, TCRdb called clonotypes with MiXCR, one entry per CDR3 protein. The table includes about 770,000 distinct CDR3 sequences, approximately 19% detected once. Per germline, CDR1 SGHDT and CDR2 YYEEEE. This CDR3 spans 12 amino acids. V lost 4 bases to trimming and J lost 11 bases; unmatched junction nucleotides: 6.

V is TRBV5-6 and J is TRBJ2-4; 7 bases are a match to TRBD1. Sequenced: blood. The sequence came from a woman aged 45-60 years with Graves' hyperthyroidism that later progressed to Graves' ophthalmopathy. For the CDR3, the DNA is TGTGCCAGCAGCGCCGACAGGGCATTTCAGTACTTC. Its translation is CASSADRAFQYF.